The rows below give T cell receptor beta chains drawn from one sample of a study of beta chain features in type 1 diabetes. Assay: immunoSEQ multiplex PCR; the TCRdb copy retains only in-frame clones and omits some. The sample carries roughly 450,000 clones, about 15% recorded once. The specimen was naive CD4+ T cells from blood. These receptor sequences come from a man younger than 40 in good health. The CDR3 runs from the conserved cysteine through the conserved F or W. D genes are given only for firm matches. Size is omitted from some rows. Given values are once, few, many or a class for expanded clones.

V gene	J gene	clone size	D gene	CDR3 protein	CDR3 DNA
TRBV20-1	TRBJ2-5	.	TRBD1	CSHRGTETQYF	TGCAGCCACAGGGGCACCGAGACCCAGTACTTC
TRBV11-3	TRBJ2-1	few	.	CASSSDNEQFF	TGTGCCAGCAGCTCGGACAATGAGCAGTTCTTC
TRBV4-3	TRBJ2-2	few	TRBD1	CASSQAGQGATGELFF	TGCGCCAGCAGCCAAGCGGGACAGGGAGCCACCGGGGAGCTGTTTTTT
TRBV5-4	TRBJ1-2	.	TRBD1	CASSLNRQGYGYTF	TGTGCCAGCAGCTTAAATCGACAGGGGTATGGCTACACCTTC
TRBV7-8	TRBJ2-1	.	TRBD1	CASSVGWGDRVSYNEQFF	TGTGCCAGCAGCGTTGGATGGGGAGACAGGGTCTCCTACAATGAGCAGTTCTTC
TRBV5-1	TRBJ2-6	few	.	CASSWGSGANVLTF	TGCGCCAGCAGCTGGGGCTCTGGGGCCAACGTCCTGACTTTC
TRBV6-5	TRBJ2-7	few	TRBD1	CASSYSTGQSSYEQYF	TGTGCCAGCAGTTACTCCACGGGACAGAGCTCCTACGAGCAGTACTTC
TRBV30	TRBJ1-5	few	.	CAWSADRRNNQPQHF	TGTGCCTGGAGTGCCGACAGGCGCAACAATCAGCCCCAGCATTTT
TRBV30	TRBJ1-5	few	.	CAWSVKGRSQPQHF	TGTGCCTGGAGTGTAAAAGGCAGGAGTCAGCCCCAGCATTTT
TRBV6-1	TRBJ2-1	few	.	CASSEDYLINNEQFF	TGTGCCAGCAGTGAAGATTACCTTATTAACAATGAGCAGTTCTTC
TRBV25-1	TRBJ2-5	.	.	CASTIGPQETQYF	TGTGCCAGCACCATCGGACCTCAAGAGACCCAGTACTTC
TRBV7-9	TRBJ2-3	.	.	CASSRRGSTDTQYF	TGTGCCAGCAGCCGACGGGGGAGCACAGATACGCAGTATTTT
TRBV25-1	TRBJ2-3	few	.	CASSIQVTSTDTQYF	TGTGCCAGCAGTATACAGGTTACTAGCACAGATACGCAGTATTTT
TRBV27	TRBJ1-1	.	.	CASSRGVSEAFF	TGTGCCAGCAGTCGAGGCGTTAGTGAAGCTTTCTTT
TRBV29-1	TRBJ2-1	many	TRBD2	CSVEKLAGDSEQFF	TGCAGCGTTGAAAAACTAGCGGGAGACAGTGAGCAGTTCTTC
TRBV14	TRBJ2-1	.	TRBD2	CASSQASGSINYNEQFF	TGTGCCAGCAGCCAAGCCAGCGGGAGTATTAATTACAATGAGCAGTTCTTC
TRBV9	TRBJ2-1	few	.	CASSPRQSTNEQFF	TGTGCCAGCAGCCCGCGCCAGAGCACTAATGAGCAGTTCTTC
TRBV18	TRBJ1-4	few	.	CASSPRITNEKLFF	TGTGCCAGCTCACCACGGATAACTAATGAAAAACTGTTTTTT
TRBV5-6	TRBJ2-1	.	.	CASSLGLVANEQFF	TGTGCCAGCAGCTTGGGATTAGTTGCAAATGAGCAGTTCTTC
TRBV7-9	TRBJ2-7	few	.	CASSLASEGRRYF	TGTGCCAGCAGCTTAGCGAGTGAGGGAAGACGGTACTTC
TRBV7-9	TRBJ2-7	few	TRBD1	CASSLEGQVSEQYF	TGTGCCAGCAGCTTAGAAGGACAGGTGAGCGAGCAGTACTTC
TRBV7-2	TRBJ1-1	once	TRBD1	CASSALGQPAEAFF	TGTGCCAGCAGCGCCTTGGGACAGCCTGCGGAAGCTTTCTTT
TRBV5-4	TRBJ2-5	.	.	CASSFQEETQYF	TGTGCCAGCAGCTTCCAGGAAGAGACCCAGTACTTC
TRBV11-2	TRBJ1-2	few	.	CASSSPLSYGYTF	TGTGCCAGCAGCTCCCCCCTTTCCTATGGCTACACCTTC
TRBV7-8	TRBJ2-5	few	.	CASSLGQGETQYF	TGTGCCAGCAGCTTAGGGCAGGGTGAGACCCAGTACTTC
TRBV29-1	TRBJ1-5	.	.	CSAALSGQPQHF	TGCAGCGCAGCATTAAGCGGGCAGCCCCAGCATTTT
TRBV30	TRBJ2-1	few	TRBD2	CAWSFVPFEREGNEQFF	TGTGCCTGGAGTTTTGTCCCTTTCGAGCGGGAAGGCAATGAGCAGTTCTTC
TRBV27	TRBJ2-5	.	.	CASSLGAPETQYF	TGTGCCAGCAGTTTAGGGGCCCCAGAGACCCAGTACTTC
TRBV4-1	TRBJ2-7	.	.	CASSQRDNSYEQYF	TGCGCCAGCAGCCAAAGGGACAACTCCTACGAGCAGTACTTC
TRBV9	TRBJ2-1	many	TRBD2	CASSGLAGPNEQFF	TGTGCCAGCAGCGGACTAGCGGGGCCCAATGAGCAGTTCTTC
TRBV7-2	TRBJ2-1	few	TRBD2	CASSLGAGGYNEQFF	TGTGCCAGCAGCTTAGGAGCGGGGGGTTACAATGAGCAGTTCTTC
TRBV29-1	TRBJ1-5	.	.	CSALDGGNQPQHF	TGCAGCGCCCTGGACGGTGGCAATCAGCCCCAGCATTTT
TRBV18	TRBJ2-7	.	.	CASSPGAYRTTNEQYF	TGTGCCAGCTCACCAGGCGCCTATCGTACTACGAACGAGCAGTACTTC
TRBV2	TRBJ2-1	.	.	CASSGQYNEQFF	TGTGCCAGCAGTGGACAGTACAATGAGCAGTTCTTC
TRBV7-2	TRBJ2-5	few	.	CASSFQTSAETQYF	TGTGCCAGCAGCTTCCAGACTAGTGCAGAGACCCAGTACTTC
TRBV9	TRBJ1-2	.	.	CASSVGRGIYGYTF	TGTGCCAGCAGCGTAGGCCGGGGAATCTATGGCTACACCTTC
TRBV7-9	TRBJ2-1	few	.	CASSLVTYNEQFF	TGTGCCAGCAGCTTAGTTACATACAATGAGCAGTTCTTC
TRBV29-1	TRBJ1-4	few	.	CSVHTGKFDEKLFF	TGCAGCGTTCATACAGGGAAGTTTGATGAAAAACTGTTTTTT
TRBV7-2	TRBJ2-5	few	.	CASSLGSTGKETQYF	TGTGCCAGCAGCTTAGGGTCTACAGGCAAAGAGACCCAGTACTTC
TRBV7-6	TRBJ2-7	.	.	CASSLADSSYEQYF	TGTGCCAGCAGCTTAGCCGACAGCTCCTACGAGCAGTACTTC
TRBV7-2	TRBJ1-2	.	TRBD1	CASNRGRGYGYTF	TGTGCCAGCAACAGGGGGCGCGGCTATGGCTACACCTTC
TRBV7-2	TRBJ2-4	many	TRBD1	CASSPDPGQDCDF	TGTGCCAGCAGCCCAGACCCGGGACAGGATTGTGACTTC
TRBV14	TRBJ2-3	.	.	CASSPRQSTDTQYF	TGTGCCAGCAGCCCTCGACAGAGCACAGATACGCAGTATTTT
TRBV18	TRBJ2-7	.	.	CASSPRQASSYEQYF	TGTGCCAGCTCACCAAGGCAGGCGAGCTCCTACGAGCAGTACTTC
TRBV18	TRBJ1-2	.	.	CASSGQDYGYTF	TGTGCCAGCTCTGGGCAGGACTATGGCTACACCTTC
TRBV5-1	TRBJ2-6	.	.	CASSFGGIPSGANVLTF	TGCGCCAGCAGCTTTGGGGGAATTCCCTCTGGGGCCAACGTCCTGACTTTC
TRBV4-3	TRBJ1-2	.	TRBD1	CASSLVDREDGYTF	TGCGCCAGCAGCCTAGTGGACAGGGAAGATGGCTACACCTTC
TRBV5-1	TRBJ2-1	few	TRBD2	CASTLSLAGGFDEQFF	TGCGCCAGCACCCTCTCCCTAGCGGGAGGTTTCGATGAGCAGTTCTTC
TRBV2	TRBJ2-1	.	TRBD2	CASSPEGLAGYNEQFF	TGTGCCAGCAGTCCCGAGGGGCTAGCGGGTTACAATGAGCAGTTCTTC
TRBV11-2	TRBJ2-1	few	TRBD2	CASSFPSGIDEQFF	TGTGCCAGCAGCTTTCCTAGCGGGATCGATGAGCAGTTCTTC
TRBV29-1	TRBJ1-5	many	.	CSVAQGPADQPQHF	TGCAGCGTCGCACAGGGTCCAGCGGATCAGCCCCAGCATTTT